This T cell receptor beta chain derives from a study of T-cell reconstitution after alpha-beta-depleted transplantation in children. V gave up 5 bases and J gave up 2 bases, with 23 bases separating them. Germline loops: CDR1 SGHAT, CDR2 FQDESV (reference sequence). The CDR3 runs to 18 residues. Unique molecular identifiers were incorporated when the TCRbeta library was constructed. TCRdb reprocessed the PCR reads with MiXCR, giving one entry per CDR3 protein. Of around 300,000 distinct CDR3 sequences detected, 6.5% to 9% appear once; the ten largest clones hold approximately 9.1%. This clonotype has ten or more counts. Its antigen remains unidentified. Study outcomes and limitations: Counts and diversity of T cells one year after transplant came mostly from newly produced T cells.

The receptor was isolated from a female patient aged 2-10 years who had a stem cell transplant for Fanconi anemia, so the T cells may come from the graft donor. The chain couples TRBV11-1 to TRBJ2-3; D may be TRBD1 (6 bases). Sequenced here: peripheral blood, sampled 360 days after TCRalphabeta/CD19-depleted stem cell transplant. The CDR3 sequence is CASSPWGLDFSPTDTQYF. The CDR3 DNA is TGTGCCAGCAGCCCATGGGGGCTAGACTTCAGCCCCACAGATACGCAGTATTTT.